This TCR beta chain was obtained from a study of breast tumors, draining lymph nodes, adjacent tissues. Overall study results and limits: Tumors had less TCR diversity than lymph nodes, more than nontumor tissue. Data fit most tumor T cells coming from lymph node, expanding in tumor.

This clonotype has ten or more counts. Its antigen is not identified. Axillary draining lymph nodes of breast cancer patients supplied the node samples. One entry per CDR3 protein, called by TCRdb with MiXCR from the multiplex PCR reads. Here the sample spans approximately 130,000 distinct CDR3 sequences, more than 20% being singletons. Germline V CDR1 and CDR2: LNHNV, YYDKDF (reference sequence). The ends lost 3 bases at V and 3 bases at J; junction bases unmatched: 19. CDR3 size: 20 residues. The receptor comes from a female donor with breast cancer. Some clones in this sample may be carry-over from other donors' samples. Sequences were obtained from axillary lymph node tissue. The rearrangement uses TRBV15 and TRBJ2-3; 9 bases align to TRBD2. The chain's CDR3 is CATSRGTVDIAGVYTDTQYF. Here the CDR3 DNA reads TGTGCCACCAGCAGGGGGACCGTGGATATAGCGGGAGTCTATACAGATACGCAGTATTTT.